This T cell receptor (beta chain) was recorded in a study of molecular identifiers for immune sequencing clone quantification. Each CDR3 protein is one row after TCRdb ran MiXCR on the PCR reads. The table has 20,000 to 25,000 distinct CDR3 sequences, about a sixth seen once. It was from around 18,000 to 910,000 sorted cells, with 10%, 30% or 50% RNA, that naive CD8 libraries came. This clonotype was picked up many times. The CDR3 length is 17 residues. Germline CDR1 and CDR2: SGHTA and FQGNSA. V lost 3 bases to trimming and J lost 2 bases; unmatched junction nucleotides: 7. This rearrangement joins TRBV7-2 to TRBJ2-6; TRBD1 matches 7 bases. Source material: naive CD8+ T cells from blood, with Jurkat cell RNA spiked in. As to subset: FACS-sorted CD8+CD4-CCR7+CD45RA+ naive T cells. This clonotype was sampled from a human donor in good health. Some libraries in this study had Jurkat cell RNA spiked in. CDR3 protein: CASSLKKGAAGANVLTF. The CDR3 DNA reads TGTGCCAGCAGCTTGAAAAAGGGGGCGGCTGGGGCCAACGTCCTGACTTTC.